This TCR beta chain was profiled in a study of T-cell memory formation after mild COVID-19. The CDR3 is 15 residues long. V dropped 5 bases and J dropped 2; count of bases not matched to a gene: 4. TCRdb passed the 5' RACE reads through MiXCR, listing each CDR3 protein once. The data show roughly 400,000 distinct CDR3 sequences, with 24% seen just once and around 8.1% held by the top ten. This receptor was taken from an adult woman who had mild COVID-19 (a few samples of this study predate the infection). Cell type and time point are not known. This chain joins TRBV12-3 or TRBV12-4 and TRBJ1-2, with 11 bases identical to TRBD1. Material: PBMCs or a T cell subset sorted from them (not recorded which). The CDR3 DNA reads as TGTGCCAGCAGTCGCGGGACAGGGGGGAACTATGGCTACACCTTC. Its protein product is CASSRGTGGNYGYTF.